Below, one T cell receptor beta chain is given with its context. Its antigen target is currently unknown. Qualities for individual bases were not recorded, and no much larger clone is one base off. TCRbeta CDR3 regions were amplified from genomic DNA using the immunoSEQ Assay, a bias-controlled multiplex PCR. From the authors' description of their analysis: Within the assay, amplification of reference gene primers was used to estimate how many nucleated cells each sample contained. To quantify the absolute abundance of each unique TCRbeta CDR3 rearrangement, sequence reads were collapsed and filtered. Productive Simpson clonality was computed per sample as the square root of Simpson's diversity index over productive rearrangements. The source is immuneACCESS, and TCRdb retained only in-frame sequences with V and J called. Part of the clones is not carried over; for the studies checked, unresolved V genes explain less than half of this, and the remainder is unexplained. V and J calls and clone size follow that table, whereas D and trimming were derived from the DNA. In this sample the table shows approximately 150,000 clones, 93% of which occur a single time. The ten largest clones take up 2% of the sample.

These data are taken from a study of blood T cell repertoires in COVID-19 (TCRdb year 2020). Regarding the complete study: Samples covering the acute and convalescent phases of COVID-19 were provided by collaborators in the United States, Italy and Spain. The samples were drawn from two sources: the first 160 participants of the ongoing ImmuneRACE study, and 1,254 subjects contributed by 6 global collaborators. Subjects who had been exposed to COVID-19, were actively infected with it, or had recovered from it provided the deeply sampled blood TCRbeta repertoires that made up the dataset. The material from the prospective study consisted of cDNA or gDNA derived from T cells, B-cell-depleted T cells, or PBMCs. The repertoires were released in a freely available public database intended as a resource for research on the immune response to SARS-CoV-2. Where available, HLA class I and class II types were obtained from metadata supplied by the sample provider rather than from assay-based typing. Sample metadata almost always included a de-identified subject ID, COVID-19 status, age in years and sex. The research as a whole found: The amount of clinical and demographic metadata varied by source and participant and was provided uncurated.

The CDR3 spans 18 residues, from the cysteine through the phenylalanine. The read is trimmed to its CDR3 DNA, 54 bases read in frame from base 1. Taken from the germline V gene, the CDR1 and CDR2 loops are MGHDK and SYGVNS. From V the trimming removes 2 bases and from J it removes 4 bases, while the gene matches leave 5 bases of the junction unaccounted for. At one collaborating source in Seattle, patients were enrolled during active infection and were followed longitudinally through the course of disease. Whole blood was collected in K2EDTA tubes by collaborating institutions according to the institutions' own protocols. For TCRbeta analysis, collaborators shipped samples in one of three forms: frozen whole blood, isolated PBMCs, or DNA extracted from either of those sample types.

The sequence was obtained from an older woman with COVID-19, enrolled during active disease. This receptor chain uses TRBV25-1 and TRBJ2-1; TRBD2 lines up with 16 middle nucleotides. Sequenced sample: peripheral blood. The CDR3 protein: CASSEPGLAGGLYNEQFF. In nucleotides, the sequence is TGTGCCAGCAGTGAACCGGGACTAGCGGGGGGGTTATACAATGAGCAGTTCTTC.